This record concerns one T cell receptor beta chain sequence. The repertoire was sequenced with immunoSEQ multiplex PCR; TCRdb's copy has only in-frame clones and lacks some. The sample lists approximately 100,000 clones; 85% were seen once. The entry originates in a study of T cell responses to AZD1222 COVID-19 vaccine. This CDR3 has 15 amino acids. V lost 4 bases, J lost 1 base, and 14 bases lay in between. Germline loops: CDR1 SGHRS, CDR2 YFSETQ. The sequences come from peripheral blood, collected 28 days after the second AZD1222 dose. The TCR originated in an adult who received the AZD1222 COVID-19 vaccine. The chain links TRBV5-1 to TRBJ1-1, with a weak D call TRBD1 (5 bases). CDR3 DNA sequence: TGCGCCAGCAGCCCGGTTGCAGGGCCGAACACTGAAGCTTTCTTT. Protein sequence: CASSPVAGPNTEAFF.